The clone carrying this T cell receptor (beta chain) was counted between two and nine times. The CDR3 totals 14 residues. Trimming stripped 0 bases from V and 3 bases from J, with 8 bases between. Germline V lookup: CDR1 SNHLY, CDR2 FYNNEI. The sample comes from a study of blood T cells in healthy people across ages. The use of a sample-barcoded 5' primer and a J-beta primer mix characterized a second PCR of about 7 to 12 cycles. TCRdb used MiXCR to reprocess the 5' RACE reads, holding one entry per CDR3 protein. Of over 600,000 distinct CDR3 sequences listed, 46% are singletons. This chain connects TRBV2 to TRBJ2-5, with D possibly TRBD2 on 5 matching bases. Sequencing used blood. The sequence was collected from a man older than 75 in good health. CDR3 region: CASSEAPGKETQYF. The DNA for the CDR3 is TGTGCCAGCAGTGAAGCGCCCGGGAAAGAGACCCAGTACTTC.